This entry lists 29 T cell receptor beta chains sequenced from one sample in a study of Graves' ophthalmopathy and Graves' hyperthyroidism. Transcripts of RNA were the source for amplifying TCR beta CDR3 regions. HTBI primers primed a first-round RT-PCR, and a second-round multiplex PCR followed. TCRdb re-analysed the multiplex PCR reads in MiXCR, keeping a single row per CDR3 protein. This sample yields 620,000 or so distinct CDR3 sequences, of which 20% to 25% are seen a single time; approximately 7% belongs to the top ten. The sequencing sample was made of peripheral blood. These receptor sequences come from a woman between 18 and 29 years old with stable Graves' hyperthyroidism. Some clones in this sample may be carry-over from other donors' samples.

The rearrangement uses TRBV30 and TRBJ1-5; D might be TRBD1 (5 bases). Trimming took off 1 base at V and 4 bases at J, with 14 bases between the two ends. Germline CDR1 reads GTSNPN; CDR2 reads SVGIG (reference sequence). This CDR3 has 15 amino acids. The CDR3 DNA follows: TGTGCCTGGAGTGCCGGGGCCAAACAGAATCAGCCCCAGCATTTT. It codes for CAWSAGAKQNQPQHF.

There are a few counts of this clonotype. The chain combines TRBV20-1 with TRBJ2-5, with D possibly being TRBD1 or TRBD2 (5 bases each). CDR1 and CDR2 (germline): DFQATT, SNEGSKA (reference sequence). The CDR3 is 19 residues long. V was trimmed by 1 base and J by 2 bases, leaving 26 bases between them. The CDR3 reads CSARGGEGRGGPGQETQYF. The CDR3 nucleotides are TGCAGTGCTAGAGGAGGAGAGGGGCGAGGCGGGCCAGGGCAAGAGACCCAGTACTTC.

This rearrangement joins TRBV12-3 or TRBV12-4 to TRBJ1-5; D remains unclear. This CDR3 comprises 12 residues. V was pared by 10 bases and J by 5 bases, with 12 bases between. The CDR3: CAISTADQPQHF. CDR3 nucleotide sequence: TGTGCCATCTCGACTGCAGATCAGCCCCAGCATTTT.

In its sample, this clonotype was seen many times. V is TRBV11-3 and J is TRBJ2-1; a weak D match, TRBD2 (7 bases). Trimming pared 5 bases from V and 6 bases from J, leaving 20 bases between. This CDR3 contains 16 residues. Germline V gives CDR1 SGHNT, CDR2 YENEEA. The CDR3: CASSPTGLEGPNEQFF. For the CDR3, the DNA is TGTGCCAGCAGCCCGACAGGACTAGAGGGTCCCAATGAGCAGTTCTTC.

Many counts were recorded for this clonotype. This chain uses TRBV28 with TRBJ2-7, with 11 bases aligning to TRBD2. The CDR3 length is 16 residues. CDR1 MDHEN and CDR2 SYDVKM come from the germline V gene. V was pared by 5 bases and J by 6 bases, with 12 bases of the junction left unmatched. DNA for the CDR3: TGTGCCAGCAGTCCCCTAGGACTAGCGGGTCAATTCGAGCAGTACTTC. It translates to CASSPLGLAGQFEQYF.

The CDR3 reads CASHPGAEQYF. The DNA for the CDR3 is TGTGCCAGCCATCCAGGGGCCGAGCAGTACTTC. The V gene is TRBV6-1, the J gene TRBJ2-7; possibly TRBD1 for D (6 bases). CDR1 and CDR2 from the germline V gene are MNHNS and SASEGT. This CDR3 contains 11 residues. Trimming shortened V by 8 bases and J by 6 bases, and 11 bases separated the two germline ends.

This clonotype has ten or more counts. The chain has TRBV4-3 and TRBJ1-3; D call uncertain. Trimming shortened V by 3 bases and J by 3 bases, and 18 bases separated the two germline ends. The CDR3 totals 17 residues. Germline CDR1 reads LGHNA; CDR2 reads YSLEER. CDR3 DNA sequence: TGCGCCAGCAGCCAGTCAGTGGTTGGGAGCTTTGGAAACACCATATATTTT. Amino acid sequence: CASSQSVVGSFGNTIYF.

This clonotype was seen only a few times. The CDR3 sequence: CASSRQIEHYEQYF. In nucleotides, the CDR3 is TGTGCCAGCAGTCGACAGATAGAACACTACGAGCAGTACTTC. The V and J genes are TRBV12-3 or TRBV12-4 and TRBJ2-7; a weak D match, TRBD1 (5 bases). The V end lost 5 bases, the J end lost 3 bases, and 14 bases lay between the germline ends. The CDR3 contains 14 residues.

The rearrangement links TRBV28 to TRBJ1-2, with TRBD1 identical over 8 bases. Germline V gene data show CDR1 as MDHEN and CDR2 as SYDVKM. V was pared by 7 bases and J by 8 bases, with 6 bases of the junction left unmatched. The CDR3 is 12 amino acids. CDR3 DNA: TGTGCCAGCAACCGACAGGGGTACGGCTACACCTTC. Translated: CASNRQGYGYTF.

Details on this clonotype: The junction does not match germline at one end; this may be a read error. The gene calls are TRBV12-3 or TRBV12-4 and TRBJ1-1; D gene uncertain. CDR3 length: 12 residues. In nucleotides, the CDR3 is TGTGCCAGCAGTTTCGGAGACACTGATGCTTTCTTT. Its translation: CASSFGDTDAFF.

As to this clonotype: At one of its ends the junction is not consistent with the germline gene, which may arise from a read error. The chain couples TRBV29-1 to TRBJ2-7, with D maybe TRBD1 (6 bases). Germline V gives CDR1 SQVTM, CDR2 ANQGSEA. The length of the CDR3 is 12 residues. The CDR3 protein is CSVWDNAYDQYF. In DNA, the CDR3 is TGCAGCGTTTGGGACAACGCCTACGATCAGTACTTC.

This clonotype was seen a few times. The chain is built from TRBV6-4 and TRBJ2-4; unclear D gene. Per germline, CDR1 MRHNA and CDR2 SNTAGT. The CDR3 is 16 residues long. Trimming took off 7 bases at V and 8 bases at J, with 24 bases between the two ends. The CDR3 bases are TGTGCCAGCAAATCCGGCCCGGCCAGGAGTGTAGACATTCAGTACTTC. This codes for CASKSGPARSVDIQYF.

There are many counts of this clonotype. The chain is built from TRBV15 and TRBJ1-1; a possible D gene is TRBD1 (6 bases). In germline, CDR1 is LNHNV, CDR2 YYDKDF (reference sequence). The CDR3 length is 14 residues. V was shortened by 5 bases and J by 6 bases, with 16 bases between the two germline ends. CDR3 DNA sequence: TGTGCCACCAGCCGGCAGGGGTCTCAGGCTGAAGCTTTCTTT. Protein sequence: CATSRQGSQAEAFF.

This clonotype occurred many times. The rearrangement uses TRBV7-2 and TRBJ2-7; tentatively, D is TRBD1 (5 bases). V dropped 4 bases and J dropped 4 bases, with 11 bases sitting between them. The CDR3 length is 13 residues. The germline V gene encodes CDR1 SGHTA and CDR2 FQGNSA. The CDR3 DNA reads TGTGCCAGCAGCTGCCGACAGAGGTACGAGCAGTACTTC. Protein sequence: CASSCRQRYEQYF.

This clonotype was observed a few times. V usage is TRBV13 and J usage is TRBJ1-3; TRBD1 might be the D (5 bases). This CDR3 contains 16 residues. V was trimmed by 4 bases and J by 3 bases, leaving 16 bases between them. The germline CDR1 and CDR2 sequences are PRHDT and FYEKMQ (reference sequence). CDR3 sequence reads: CASSYEPGSGGNTIYF. The CDR3 nucleotides read TGTGCCAGCAGCTACGAACCAGGGTCTGGTGGAAACACCATATATTTT. The full variable domain, its missing parts supplied by reference TRBV13 and TRBJ1-3, is AAGVIQSPRHLIKEKRETATLKCYPIPRHDTVYWYQQGPGQDPQFLISFYEKMQSDKGSIPDRFSAQQFSDYHSELNMSSLELGDSALYFCASSYEPGSGGNTIYFGEGSWLTVV.

The chain couples TRBV28 to TRBJ1-2; TRBD1 agrees at 7 bases. This CDR3 contains 16 residues. With V trimmed by 1 base and J by 2 bases, 7 bases remained unmatched. CDR1 is MDHEN and CDR2 is SYDVKM in the germline V gene. The CDR3 here is CASSLFRTGTNYGYTF. The CDR3 nucleotides are TGTGCCAGCAGTTTATTTAGGACAGGAACCAACTATGGCTACACCTTC.

The V call is TRBV10-2, the J call TRBJ1-1; D is possibly TRBD1 (5 bases). The germline CDR1 and CDR2 sequences are WSHSY and SAAADI. V shed 7 bases and J shed 3 bases, with 12 bases lying between them. CDR3 length: 13 amino acids. The CDR3 sequence is CASKEAGHTEAFF. In DNA, the CDR3 is TGCGCCAGCAAAGAAGCGGGGCACACTGAAGCTTTCTTT.

This clonotype has a count of ten or more. The chain combines TRBV20-1 with TRBJ1-2; 9 bases align to TRBD1. The junction had 5 bases not matched to a gene; V was cut back by 5 bases and J by 4 bases. In germline, CDR1 is DFQATT, CDR2 SNEGSKA (reference sequence). CDR3 length: 13 amino acids. CDR3 sequence: CSAGAGQGYGYTF. In DNA form, the CDR3 reads TGCAGTGCTGGGGCGGGACAGGGCTATGGCTACACCTTC.

The V and J genes are TRBV9 and TRBJ2-7; D unresolved. V shed 2 bases and J shed 6 bases, with 12 bases lying between them. Germline values: CDR1 SGDLS, CDR2 YYNGEE. The CDR3 totals 13 residues. Here the CDR3 DNA reads TGTGCCAGCAGCGTCGGACCCAGGCCCGAGCAGTACTTC. Residues: CASSVGPRPEQYF.

This clonotype was seen many times. The chain combines TRBV12-3 or TRBV12-4 with TRBJ2-7, with 8 bases matching TRBD1. Trimming at V came to 5 bases and at J to 6 bases, leaving 15 bases not matched to a gene. The CDR3 contains 16 residues. The CDR3 is CASSMAGRTGWGEQYF. The CDR3 nucleotides read TGTGCCAGCAGTATGGCTGGCCGGACAGGGTGGGGCGAGCAGTACTTC.

This clonotype was counted ten times or more. J is TRBJ1-1 and V is TRBV7-2, with a weak D call TRBD1 (6 bases). The CDR3 loop spans 15 amino acids. Trimming left V 3 bases short and J 5 bases short, with 16 bases between. The germline CDR1 and CDR2 sequences are SGHTA and FQGNSA. CDR3 bases: TGTGCCAGCAGCTTGGTTGCAAGGGGGAGGACTGAAGCTTTCTTT. Protein product: CASSLVARGRTEAFF.

As to this clonotype: The junction departs from the called germline gene at one end, perhaps through a read error. V gene TRBV12-3 or TRBV12-4 combines with J gene TRBJ1-1, with D unresolved. This CDR3 spans 9 amino acids. CDR3: CASSPPFIF. CDR3 DNA: TGTGCCAGCAGTCCCCCGTTCATCTTT.

At least ten counts were recorded for this clonotype. The V call is TRBV7-3, the J call TRBJ1-1, with D tentatively TRBD1 (5 bases). V lost 6 bases, J lost 1 base, and 21 bases lay in between. Per germline, CDR1 SGHTA and CDR2 FQGTGA. CDR3 length: 17 amino acids. The CDR3 DNA sequence: TGTGCCAGCAGTCCGGTGGGGCCCACAGGCTGGAACACTGAAGCTTTCTTT. Protein product: CASSPVGPTGWNTEAFF.

The chain couples TRBV7-9 to TRBJ1-1, with D possibly being TRBD1 (6 bases). Germline CDR1 and CDR2: SEHNR and FQNEAQ (reference sequence). V gave up 6 bases and J gave up 10 bases, with 18 bases separating them. This CDR3 is 13 amino acids long. In DNA, the CDR3 is TGTGCCAGCAGTGAGGTGACAGGCGGGCGAGCTTTCTTT. Encoded protein: CASSEVTGGRAFF.

This clonotype appeared many times. The chain uses TRBV27 and TRBJ1-1; TRBD1 is a possible D gene (5 bases). CDR3 length equals 16 residues. Trimming removed 3 bases from V and 5 bases from J, with 19 bases in between. Germline V CDR1 and CDR2: MNHEY, SMNVEV (reference sequence). The CDR3 reads CASSFAGIGAGTEAFF. CDR3 coding DNA: TGTGCCAGCAGTTTTGCGGGAATCGGGGCGGGTACTGAAGCTTTCTTT.

This clonotype was counted at least ten times. The rearrangement joins TRBV6-1 to TRBJ2-7; TRBD1 might be the D (5 bases). CDR3 length equals 13 residues. The ends were cut back, 6 bases at V and 1 base at J, with 10 bases in the middle. Germline V gene sequence: CDR1 MNHNS, CDR2 SASEGT. CDR3 nucleotide sequence: TGTGCCAGCAGCCCTAAGGGGTCCTACGAGCAGTACTTC. Translated: CASSPKGSYEQYF.

Ten or more counts support this clonotype. V gene TRBV15 combines with J gene TRBJ1-1; TRBD1 might be the D (6 bases). Trimming stripped 0 bases from V and 3 bases from J, with 11 bases between. CDR1 LNHNV and CDR2 YYDKDF come from the germline V gene (reference sequence). The CDR3 is 15 amino acids. The CDR3 here is CATSRDPGVDTEAFF. Here the CDR3 DNA reads TGTGCCACCAGCAGAGATCCAGGGGTGGACACTGAAGCTTTCTTT.

Ten or more counts support this clonotype. This chain uses TRBV28 with TRBJ1-2, with D possibly matching TRBD1 (6 bases). Per the germline V gene, CDR1 is MDHEN and CDR2 is SYDVKM. V shed 6 bases and J shed 3 bases, with 14 bases lying between them. CDR3 length equals 14 residues. DNA for the CDR3: TGTGCCAGCAGGATTTCTGGACAGCACTATGGCTACACCTTC. This encodes CASRISGQHYGYTF.

Ten or more counts support this clonotype. The gene calls are TRBV30 and TRBJ1-3, with no clear D. Trimming took 0 bases from V and 0 from J, leaving 12 bases between them. CDR3 length: 16 residues. Germline loops: CDR1 GTSNPN, CDR2 SVGIG (reference sequence). The CDR3 protein is CAWSVQGLASGNTIYF. In nucleotides, the CDR3 is TGTGCCTGGAGTGTACAAGGGTTGGCCTCTGGAAACACCATATATTTT.